Sequencing of this T cell receptor beta chain was carried out in a study of cytomegalovirus exposure and HLA in healthy donors. Here immunoSEQ multiplex PCR was the method, and the copy in TCRdb shows in-frame clones only, minus some. The profile shows 65,000 to 85,000 clones, about 95% of them singletons. With 4 bases clipped from V and 3 bases from J, the junction kept 4 bases outside the gene matches. CDR1 is LGHNA and CDR2 is YSLEER in the germline V gene. The CDR3 is made up of 15 amino acids. The receptor was isolated from a young woman in good health and CMV-seronegative. The chain carries TRBV4-3 and TRBJ2-3; 10 bases line up with TRBD1. Sequenced input: PBMCs. CDR3 sequence: CASSRDRGLTDTQYF. CDR3 nucleotides: TGCGCCAGCAGCCGAGACAGGGGGCTTACAGATACGCAGTATTTT.